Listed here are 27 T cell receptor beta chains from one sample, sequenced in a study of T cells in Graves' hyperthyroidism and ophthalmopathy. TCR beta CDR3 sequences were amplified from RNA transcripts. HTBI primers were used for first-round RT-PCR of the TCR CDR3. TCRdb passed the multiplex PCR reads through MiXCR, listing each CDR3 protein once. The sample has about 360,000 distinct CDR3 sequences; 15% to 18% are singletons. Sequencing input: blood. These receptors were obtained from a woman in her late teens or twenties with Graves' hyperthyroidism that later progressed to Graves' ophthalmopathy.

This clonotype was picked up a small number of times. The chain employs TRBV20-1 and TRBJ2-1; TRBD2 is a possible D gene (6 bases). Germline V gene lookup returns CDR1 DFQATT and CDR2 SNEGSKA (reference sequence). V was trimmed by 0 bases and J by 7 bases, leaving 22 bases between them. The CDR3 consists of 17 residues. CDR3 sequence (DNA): TGCAGTGCTAGAGATTCGGGGGTTCCGGGAGAGGCAAATGAGCAGTTCTTC. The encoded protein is CSARDSGVPGEANEQFF.

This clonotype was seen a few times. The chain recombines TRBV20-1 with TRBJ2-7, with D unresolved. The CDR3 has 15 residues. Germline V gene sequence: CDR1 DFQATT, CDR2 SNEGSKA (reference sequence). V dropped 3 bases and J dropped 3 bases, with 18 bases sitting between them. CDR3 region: CSARQKARTIYEQYF. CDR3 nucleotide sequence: TGCAGTGCTAGGCAAAAGGCCCGCACCATCTACGAGCAGTACTTC.

The CDR3 region has the DNA TGTGCCAGCAGTTCAAACCGTCGGCTTGTCGACCGAGCGGGAGGGACCCCCTATGAGCAGTTCTTC. It codes for CASSSNRRLVDRAGGTPYEQFF. V gene TRBV12-3 or TRBV12-4 combines with J gene TRBJ2-1, with 10 nucleotides matching TRBD2. This CDR3 contains 22 residues. Trimming cost V 4 bases and J 8 bases; bases outside gene matches: 29.

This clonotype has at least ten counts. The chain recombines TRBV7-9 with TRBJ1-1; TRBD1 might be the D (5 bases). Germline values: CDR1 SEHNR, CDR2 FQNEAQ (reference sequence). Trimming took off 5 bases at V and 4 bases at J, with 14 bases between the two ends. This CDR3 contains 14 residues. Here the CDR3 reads CASSLVRGATEAFF. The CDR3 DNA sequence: TGTGCCAGCAGCCTAGTACGAGGGGCCACTGAAGCTTTCTTT.

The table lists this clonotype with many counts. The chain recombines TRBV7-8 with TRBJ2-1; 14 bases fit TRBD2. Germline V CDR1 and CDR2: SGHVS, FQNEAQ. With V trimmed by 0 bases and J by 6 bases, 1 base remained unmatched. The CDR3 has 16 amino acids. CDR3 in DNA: TGTGCCAGCAGCTTAGCGGGACTAGCGGGAGTCAATGAGCAGTTCTTC. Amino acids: CASSLAGLAGVNEQFF.

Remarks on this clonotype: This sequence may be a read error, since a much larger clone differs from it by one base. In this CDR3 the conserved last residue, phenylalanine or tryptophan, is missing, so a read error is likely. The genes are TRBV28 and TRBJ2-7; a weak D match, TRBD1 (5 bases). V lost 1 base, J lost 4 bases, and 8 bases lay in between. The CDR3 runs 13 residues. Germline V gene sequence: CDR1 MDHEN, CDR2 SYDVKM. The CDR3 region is CASSLSRQYEQYL. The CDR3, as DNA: TGTGCCAGCAGTTTATCCAGACAGTACGAGCAGTACCTC.

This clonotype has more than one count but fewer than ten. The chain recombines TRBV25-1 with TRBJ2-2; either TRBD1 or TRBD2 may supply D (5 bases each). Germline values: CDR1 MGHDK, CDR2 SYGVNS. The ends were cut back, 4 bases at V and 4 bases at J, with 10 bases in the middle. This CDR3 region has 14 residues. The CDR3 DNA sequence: TGTGCCAGCAGTGTCCGGGACCTCACCGGGGAGCTGTTTTTT. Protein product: CASSVRDLTGELFF.

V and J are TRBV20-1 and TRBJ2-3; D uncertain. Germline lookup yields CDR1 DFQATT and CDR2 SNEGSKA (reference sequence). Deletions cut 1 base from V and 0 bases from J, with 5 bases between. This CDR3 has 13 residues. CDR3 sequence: CSARVPSTDTQYF. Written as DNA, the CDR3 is TGCAGTGCTAGAGTGCCTAGCACAGATACGCAGTATTTT.

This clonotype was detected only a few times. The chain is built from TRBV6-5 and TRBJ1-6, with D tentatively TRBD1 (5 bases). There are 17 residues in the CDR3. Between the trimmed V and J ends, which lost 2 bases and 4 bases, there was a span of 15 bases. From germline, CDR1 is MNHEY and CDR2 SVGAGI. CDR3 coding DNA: TGTGCCAGCAGTTACGGGGCCCCGGGACCATATAATTCACCCCTCCACTTT. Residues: CASSYGAPGPYNSPLHF.

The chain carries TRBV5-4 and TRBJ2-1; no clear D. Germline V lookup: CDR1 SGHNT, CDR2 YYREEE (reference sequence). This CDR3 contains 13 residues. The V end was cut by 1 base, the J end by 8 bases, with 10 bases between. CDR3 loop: CASSLTTLDEQFF. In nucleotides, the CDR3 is TGTGCCAGCAGCTTGACTACCCTGGATGAGCAGTTCTTC. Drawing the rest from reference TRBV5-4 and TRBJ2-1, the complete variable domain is ETGVTQSPTHLIKTRGQQVTLRCSSQSGHNTVSWYQQALGQGPQFIFQYYREEENGRGNFPPRFSGLQFPNYSSELNVNALELDDSALYLCASSLTTLDEQFFGPGTRLTVL.

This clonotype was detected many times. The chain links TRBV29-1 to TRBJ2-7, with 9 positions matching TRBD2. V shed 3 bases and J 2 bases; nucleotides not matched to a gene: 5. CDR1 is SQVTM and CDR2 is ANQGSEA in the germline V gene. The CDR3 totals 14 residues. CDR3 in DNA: TGCAGCGTTGAGTTAGCGGGAGCAACCTACGAGCAGTACTTC. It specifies CSVELAGATYEQYF.

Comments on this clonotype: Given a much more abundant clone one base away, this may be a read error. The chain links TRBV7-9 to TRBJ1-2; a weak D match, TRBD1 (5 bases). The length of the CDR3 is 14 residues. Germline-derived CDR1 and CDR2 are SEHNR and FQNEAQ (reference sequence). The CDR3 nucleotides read TGTGCCAGCAGCTCCCAGGGTTGGAACTATGGCTACGCCTTC. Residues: CASSSQGWNYGYAF.

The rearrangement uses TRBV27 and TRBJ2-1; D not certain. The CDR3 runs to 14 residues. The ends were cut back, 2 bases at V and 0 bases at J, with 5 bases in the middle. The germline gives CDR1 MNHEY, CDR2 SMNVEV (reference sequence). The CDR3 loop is CASSLKGSYNEQFF. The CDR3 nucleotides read TGTGCCAGCAGTTTAAAGGGCTCCTACAATGAGCAGTTCTTC.

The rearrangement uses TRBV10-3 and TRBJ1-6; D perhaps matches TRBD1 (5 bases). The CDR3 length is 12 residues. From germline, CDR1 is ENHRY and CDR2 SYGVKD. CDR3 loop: CAVQGGNSPLHF. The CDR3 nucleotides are TGTGCGGTGCAGGGTGGGAATTCACCCCTCCACTTT.

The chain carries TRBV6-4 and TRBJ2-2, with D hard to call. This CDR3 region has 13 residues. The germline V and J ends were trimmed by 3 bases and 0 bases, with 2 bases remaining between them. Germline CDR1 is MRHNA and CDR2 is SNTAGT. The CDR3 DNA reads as TGTGCCAGCAGTGAGACGAACACCGGGGAGCTGTTTTTT. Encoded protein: CASSETNTGELFF.

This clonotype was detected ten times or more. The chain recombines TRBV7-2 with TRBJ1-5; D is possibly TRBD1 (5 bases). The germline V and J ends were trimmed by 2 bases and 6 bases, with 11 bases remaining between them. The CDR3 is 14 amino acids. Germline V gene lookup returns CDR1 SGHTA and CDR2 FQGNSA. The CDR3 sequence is CASSLNPRAQPQHF. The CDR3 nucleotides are TGTGCCAGCAGCTTAAATCCCAGGGCTCAGCCCCAGCATTTT.

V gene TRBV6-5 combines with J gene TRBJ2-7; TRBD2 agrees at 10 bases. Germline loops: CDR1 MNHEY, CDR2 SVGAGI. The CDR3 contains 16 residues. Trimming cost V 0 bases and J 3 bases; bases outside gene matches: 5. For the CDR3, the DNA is TGTGCCAGCAGTTACTCGCGTCTAGCGGGAGTCTACGAGCAGTACTTC. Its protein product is CASSYSRLAGVYEQYF.

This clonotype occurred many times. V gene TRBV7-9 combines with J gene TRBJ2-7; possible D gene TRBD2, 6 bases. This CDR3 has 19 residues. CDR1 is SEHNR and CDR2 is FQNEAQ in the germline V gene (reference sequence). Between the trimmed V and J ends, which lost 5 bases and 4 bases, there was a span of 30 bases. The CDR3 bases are TGTGCCAGCAGCCTTAAGGCTCCGGACGGGGGAAGGCCCTTTTACGAGCAGTACTTC. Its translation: CASSLKAPDGGRPFYEQYF.

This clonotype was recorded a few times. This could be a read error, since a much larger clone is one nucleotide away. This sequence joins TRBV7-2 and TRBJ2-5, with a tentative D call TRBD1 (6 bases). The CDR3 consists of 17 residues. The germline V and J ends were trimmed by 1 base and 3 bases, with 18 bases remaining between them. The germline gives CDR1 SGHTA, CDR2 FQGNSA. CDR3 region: CASSLGAGKQGEETQYF. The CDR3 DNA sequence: TGTGCCAGCAGCTTAGGTGCAGGGAAACAGGGCGAAGAGACCCAGTACTTC.

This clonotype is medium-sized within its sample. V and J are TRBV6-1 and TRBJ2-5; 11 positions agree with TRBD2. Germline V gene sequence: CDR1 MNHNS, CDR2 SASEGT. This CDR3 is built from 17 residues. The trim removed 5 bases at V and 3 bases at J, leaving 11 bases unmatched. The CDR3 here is CASSSRLAGPSKETQYF. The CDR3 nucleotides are TGTGCCAGCAGTTCCCGACTAGCGGGACCGTCCAAAGAGACCCAGTACTTC.

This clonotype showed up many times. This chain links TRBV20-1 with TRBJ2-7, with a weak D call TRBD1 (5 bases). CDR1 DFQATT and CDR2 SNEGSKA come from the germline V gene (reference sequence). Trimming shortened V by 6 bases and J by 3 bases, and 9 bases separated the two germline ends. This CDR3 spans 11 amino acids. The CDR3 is CSAARGYEQYF. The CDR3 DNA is TGCAGTGCCGCAAGGGGCTACGAGCAGTACTTC.

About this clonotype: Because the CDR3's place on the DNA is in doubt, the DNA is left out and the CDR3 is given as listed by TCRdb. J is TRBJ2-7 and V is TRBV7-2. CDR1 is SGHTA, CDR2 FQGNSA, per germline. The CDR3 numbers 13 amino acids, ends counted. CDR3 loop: CASSSSGPYEQYF.

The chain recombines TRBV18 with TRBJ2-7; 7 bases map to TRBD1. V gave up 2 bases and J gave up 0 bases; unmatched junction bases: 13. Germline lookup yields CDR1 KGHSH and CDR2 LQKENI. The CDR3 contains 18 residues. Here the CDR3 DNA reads TGTGCCAGCTCACCATTTGGACAGGTGGGCGGTGGCTCCTACGAGCAGTACTTC. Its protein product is CASSPFGQVGGGSYEQYF.

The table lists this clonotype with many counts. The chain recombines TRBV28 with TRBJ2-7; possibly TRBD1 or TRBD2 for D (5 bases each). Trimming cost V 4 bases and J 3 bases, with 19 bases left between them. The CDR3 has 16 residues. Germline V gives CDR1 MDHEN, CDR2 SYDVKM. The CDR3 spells CASSSTGPTIYYEQYF. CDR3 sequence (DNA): TGTGCCAGCAGTTCTACGGGACCCACCATATACTACGAGCAGTACTTC.

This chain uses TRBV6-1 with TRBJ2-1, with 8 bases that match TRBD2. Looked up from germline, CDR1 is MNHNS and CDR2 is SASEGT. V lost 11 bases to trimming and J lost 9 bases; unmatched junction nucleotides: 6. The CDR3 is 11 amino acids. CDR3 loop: CAVRGGVEQFF. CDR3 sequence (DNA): TGTGCCGTTCGGGGGGGGGTTGAGCAGTTCTTC.

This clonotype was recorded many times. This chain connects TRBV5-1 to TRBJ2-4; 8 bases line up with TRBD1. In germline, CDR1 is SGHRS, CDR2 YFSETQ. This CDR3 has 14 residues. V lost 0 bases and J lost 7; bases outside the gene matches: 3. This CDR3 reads CASSLGQGQNIQYF. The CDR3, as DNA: TGCGCCAGCAGCTTGGGACAGGGGCAGAACATTCAGTACTTC.

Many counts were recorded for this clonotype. The CDR3 DNA follows: TGTGCCAGCAGCTCGGGACAGGGCTCTTACGAGCAGTACTTC. Encoded protein: CASSSGQGSYEQYF. The chain combines TRBV7-2 with TRBJ2-7, with 9 bases matching TRBD1. The CDR3 spans 14 residues. The V gene's germline CDR1 is SGHTA and CDR2 FQGNSA. The V gene end was trimmed by 4 bases and the J gene end by 4 bases; junction bases not matched to a gene: 5.